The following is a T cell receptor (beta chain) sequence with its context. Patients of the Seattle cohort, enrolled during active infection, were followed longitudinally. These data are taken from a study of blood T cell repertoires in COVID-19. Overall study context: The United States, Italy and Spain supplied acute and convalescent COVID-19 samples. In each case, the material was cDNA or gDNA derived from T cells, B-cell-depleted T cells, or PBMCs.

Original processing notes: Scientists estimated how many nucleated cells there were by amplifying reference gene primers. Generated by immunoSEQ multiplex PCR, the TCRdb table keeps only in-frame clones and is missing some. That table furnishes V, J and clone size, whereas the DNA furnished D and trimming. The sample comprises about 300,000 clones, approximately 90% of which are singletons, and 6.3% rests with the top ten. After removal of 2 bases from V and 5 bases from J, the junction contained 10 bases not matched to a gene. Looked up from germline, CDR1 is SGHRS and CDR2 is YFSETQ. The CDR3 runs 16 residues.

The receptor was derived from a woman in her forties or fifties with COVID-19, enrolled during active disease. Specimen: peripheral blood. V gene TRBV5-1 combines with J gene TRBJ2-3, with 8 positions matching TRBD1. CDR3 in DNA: TGCGCCAGCAGCTTTAGACAGGGGTGGAGAGGAGATACGCAGTATTTT. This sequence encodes CASSFRQGWRGDTQYF.